Below are 12 T cell receptor beta chains sequenced from a single sample in a study of blood T cell repertoires in COVID-19. The method was immunoSEQ multiplex PCR; TCRdb's version includes in-frame clones alone and lacks a portion of them. The data contain about 150,000 clones, approximately 91% of them seen just once; the ten biggest clones take up around 4.8%. The material sequenced was peripheral blood. All receptors derive from a man aged 18 to 30 with COVID-19, enrolled during active disease.

The V gene is TRBV9, the J gene TRBJ1-2; 7 bases map to TRBD1. The CDR3 spans 17 residues. Germline V gene lookup returns CDR1 SGDLS and CDR2 YYNGEE. V was pared by 0 bases and J by 6 bases, with 14 bases of the junction left unmatched. CDR3 sequence (DNA): TGTGCCAGCAGCGTAGACTCCCAGGGGGGAGGATTGGATGGCTACACCTTC. It encodes CASSVDSQGGGLDGYTF.

The chain uses TRBV29-1 and TRBJ2-3, with TRBD1 matching 10 bases. Germline CDR1 and CDR2: SQVTM and ANQGSEA. The CDR3 length is 17 residues. Losses at the gene ends were 0 bases for V and 7 bases for J; bases not matched to a gene: 13. CDR3 DNA sequence: TGCAGCGTTGAAGACTCAGGAGGGACAGGGGACTATCATACGCAGTATTTT. It yields the protein CSVEDSGGTGDYHTQYF.

The chain uses TRBV7-9 and TRBJ2-4; no firm D call. This CDR3 is 14 amino acids long. The germline V gene encodes CDR1 SEHNR and CDR2 FQNEAQ (reference sequence). V lost 5 bases to trimming and J lost 0 bases, with 8 bases between them. The CDR3 coding sequence is TGTGCCAGCAGCCACGAGAGAGCCAAAAACATTCAGTACTTC. This encodes CASSHERAKNIQYF.

The V gene is TRBV19, the J gene TRBJ1-1; D remains unclear. The CDR3 extends over 13 amino acids. Trimming took 9 bases from V and 3 from J, leaving 14 bases between them. CDR1 is LNHDA and CDR2 is SQIVND in the germline V gene (reference sequence). The CDR3 spells CASQKRADTEAFF. CDR3 DNA: TGTGCCAGCCAAAAGCGGGCCGACACTGAAGCTTTCTTT.

The chain uses TRBV27 and TRBJ2-7, with 10 nucleotides matching TRBD2. From germline, CDR1 is MNHEY and CDR2 SMNVEV (reference sequence). V shed 3 bases, J shed 5 bases, and the junction held 10 bases outside the gene matches. The CDR3 totals 16 residues. In DNA, the CDR3 is TGTGCCAGCAGTTTTTACATCGCTAGCGGGAGCCACGAGCAGTACTTC. Amino acid sequence: CASSFYIASGSHEQYF.

V gene TRBV11-2 combines with J gene TRBJ1-4, with 9 nucleotides matching TRBD1. V shed 5 bases and J 7 bases; nucleotides not matched to a gene: 5. Germline V gene lookup returns CDR1 SGHAT and CDR2 FQNNGV. The CDR3 sequence is 14 residues long. The CDR3 coding sequence is TGTGCCAGCAGCACCGGGACAGGGAGTGAAAAACTGTTTTTT. It yields the protein CASSTGTGSEKLFF.

This chain connects TRBV11-2 to TRBJ2-7; perhaps TRBD2 as D (6 bases). Germline V gene data show CDR1 as SGHAT and CDR2 as FQNNGV. The CDR3 extends over 13 amino acids. Trimming left V 5 bases short and J 5 bases short, with 13 bases between. CDR3 sequence: CASSRRWEDEQYF. CDR3 nucleotides: TGTGCCAGCAGCCGCCGTTGGGAGGACGAGCAGTACTTC.

The chain couples TRBV25-1 to TRBJ2-7; TRBD2 aligns across 13 bases. V was pared by 4 bases and J by 3 bases, with 3 bases of the junction left unmatched. The V gene's germline CDR1 is MGHDK and CDR2 SYGVNS. CDR3 length: 15 residues. The CDR3 spells CASSAWTSGSYEQYF. The CDR3 nucleotides read TGTGCCAGCAGTGCCTGGACTAGCGGGAGCTACGAGCAGTACTTC.

This sequence joins TRBV18 and TRBJ1-1; D is unclear. This CDR3 contains 13 residues. V lost 2 bases to trimming and J lost 3 bases, with 7 bases between them. Looked up from germline, CDR1 is KGHSH and CDR2 is LQKENI. CDR3 bases: TGTGCCAGCTCACCAGTGAGGGACACTGAAGCTTTCTTT. It specifies CASSPVRDTEAFF.

The chain is built from TRBV25-1 and TRBJ2-4, with 7 positions matching TRBD1. Looked up from germline, CDR1 is MGHDK and CDR2 is SYGVNS. The length of the CDR3 is 12 residues. The junction had 2 bases not matched to a gene; V was cut back by 9 bases and J by 3 bases. The CDR3 coding sequence is TGTGCCAGTCAGGGGGACAAAAACATTCAGTACTTC. Residues: CASQGDKNIQYF.

The genes are TRBV4-1 and TRBJ2-1; possibly TRBD2 for D (6 bases). Trimming stripped 4 bases from V and 8 bases from J, with 18 bases between. Germline-derived CDR1 and CDR2 are MGHRA and YSYEKL. The CDR3 covers 15 residues. The CDR3 here is CASSPGAWRGDEQFF. DNA for the CDR3: TGCGCCAGCAGCCCAGGTGCCTGGAGGGGCGATGAGCAGTTCTTC.

This clone occurred a few times. The gene calls are TRBV6-5 and TRBJ1-1, with 10 bases identical to TRBD1. Trimming at V came to 2 bases and at J to 7 bases, leaving 4 bases not matched to a gene. The CDR3 is 14 amino acids. Germline loops: CDR1 MNHEY, CDR2 SVGAGI. The CDR3 sequence: CASSYGTGAHEAFF. Written as DNA, the CDR3 is TGTGCCAGCAGTTACGGGACAGGGGCCCATGAAGCTTTCTTT.